The 10 T cell receptor beta chains below all came from one sample that was sequenced in a study of Ad26.COV2.S vaccination and SARS-CoV-2 variants. The treatment: some 20 received Ad26.COV2.S at low or high dose, single or two shots; roughly 5 received placebo; per-sample allocation not given. On day 63 after the first injection, vaccine and placebo recipients gave samples. Sequenced by immunoSEQ multiplex PCR; TCRdb stores in-frame clones only, minus some. The table has fewer than 400,000 clones, 89% seen once. This specimen consisted of peripheral blood, obtained in a trial of Ad26.COV2.S vaccine versus placebo. These receptors came from a person between 18 and 60 years old who received the Ad26.COV2.S COVID-19 vaccine or a placebo.

This chain links TRBV5-8 with TRBJ2-7, with D perhaps matching TRBD1 (5 bases). The germline V gene encodes CDR1 SGHTS and CDR2 YDEGEE. The CDR3 runs 15 residues. V gave up 4 bases and J gave up 3 bases, with 17 bases separating them. For the CDR3, the DNA is TGTGCCAGCAGCAACGCAAGGGGTTTCCTCTACGAGCAGTACTTC. Encoded protein: CASSNARGFLYEQYF. The full variable domain, with the rest looked up from reference TRBV5-8 and TRBJ2-7, is EAGVTQSPTHLIKTRGQQATLRCSPISGHTSVYWYQQALGLGLQFLLWYDEGEERNRGNFPPRFSGRQFPNYSSELNVNALELEDSALYLCASSNARGFLYEQYFGPGTRLTVT.

The J gene is TRBJ2-5, the V gene TRBV30, with TRBD1 as a possible D gene (5 bases). Germline-derived CDR1 and CDR2 are GTSNPN and SVGIG (reference sequence). Trimming pared 2 bases from V and 5 bases from J, leaving 12 bases between. This CDR3 is built from 13 residues. The CDR3 coding sequence is TGTGCCTGGAGTATAGAAGGGGCCGAGACCCAGTACTTC. Amino acid sequence: CAWSIEGAETQYF.

CDR3 amino acids: CASSATLRDSSYEQYF. Written as DNA, the CDR3 is TGTGCCAGCAGCGCGACGCTCCGGGACAGCTCCTACGAGCAGTACTTC. V is TRBV11-3 and J is TRBJ2-7; the match to TRBD1 covers 7 bases. Germline V CDR1 and CDR2: SGHNT, YENEEA. V gave up 5 bases and J gave up 0 bases; unmatched junction bases: 10. The CDR3 contains 16 residues.

The chain is built from TRBV6-5 and TRBJ2-2; 8 bases line up with TRBD1. The CDR3 length is 15 residues. Trimming at V came to 0 bases and at J to 4 bases, leaving 1 base not matched to a gene. CDR1 MNHEY and CDR2 SVGAGI come from the germline V gene. The CDR3 DNA reads as TGTGCCAGCAGTTACTCAGACAGGGGCACCGGGGAGCTGTTTTTT. Residues: CASSYSDRGTGELFF.

V is TRBV9 and J is TRBJ2-6, with 10 bases matching TRBD1. V shed 4 bases, J shed 0 bases, and the junction held 10 bases outside the gene matches. Germline CDR1 and CDR2: SGDLS and YYNGEE. The CDR3 loop spans 19 amino acids. In DNA form, the CDR3 reads TGTGCCAGCAGCTTCGGGACAGGGGCATATTTCTCTGGGGCCAACGTCCTGACTTTC. It specifies CASSFGTGAYFSGANVLTF.

This clone was recorded a few times. The chain combines TRBV19 with TRBJ1-5, with 7 bases lining up with TRBD1. Trimming removed 3 bases from V and 4 bases from J; junction bases left unmatched: 6. CDR3 length equals 15 residues. Germline lookup yields CDR1 LNHDA and CDR2 SQIVND (reference sequence). The CDR3 coding sequence is TGTGCCAGTAGTATCTCGACAGGGCGTAATCAGCCCCAGCATTTT. Translated, it gives CASSISTGRNQPQHF.

The genes are TRBV2 and TRBJ1-6; unclear D gene. Germline CDR1 reads SNHLY; CDR2 reads FYNNEI. Trimming took off 6 bases at V and 7 bases at J, with 7 bases between the two ends. CDR3 length equals 12 residues. The CDR3 DNA follows: TGTGCCAGCAGCAGACGGAATTCACCCCTCCACTTT. This codes for CASSRRNSPLHF.

This chain joins TRBV27 and TRBJ1-5; no definite D call. The CDR3 spans 13 residues. V lost 0 bases to trimming and J lost 4 bases, with 4 bases between them. Germline lookup yields CDR1 MNHEY and CDR2 SMNVEV (reference sequence). CDR3 amino acids: CASSLSLNQPQHF. CDR3 DNA: TGTGCCAGCAGTTTATCCCTAAATCAGCCCCAGCATTTT.

The rearrangement uses TRBV19 and TRBJ1-5, with 8 bases that match TRBD1. Germline CDR1 is LNHDA and CDR2 is SQIVND (reference sequence). The CDR3 has 13 amino acids. J was trimmed by 6 bases and V by 4 bases; bases with no gene match: 2. The CDR3 region has the DNA TGTGCCAGTAGTAGGGGGACAGGTCAGCCCCAGCATTTT. It is translated as CASSRGTGQPQHF. Full variable domain (outside the CDR3, taken from reference TRBV19 and TRBJ1-5): DGGITQSPKYLFRKEGQNVTLSCEQNLNHDAMYWYRQDPGQGLRLIYYSQIVNDFQKGDIAEGYSVSREKKESFPLTVTSAQKNPTAFYLCASSRGTGQPQHFGDGTRLSIL.

This rearrangement joins TRBV5-4 to TRBJ2-2, with no clear D. The V end lost 2 bases, the J end lost 4 bases, and 12 bases lay between the germline ends. CDR1 and CDR2 (germline): SGHNT, YYREEE (reference sequence). CDR3 length: 15 residues. The CDR3 region is CASSFGSRPTGELFF. The CDR3 DNA reads TGTGCCAGCAGCTTCGGTTCCCGGCCCACCGGGGAGCTGTTTTTT.